The rows below give T cell receptor beta chains drawn from one sample of a study of T cell responses to AZD1222 COVID-19 vaccine. The repertoire was sequenced with immunoSEQ multiplex PCR; TCRdb's copy has only in-frame clones and lacks some. The data contain 140,000 or so clones, roughly 90% of them seen just once; the ten biggest clones take up under 4.5%. The specimen was peripheral blood, collected 28 days after the second AZD1222 dose. The receptors derive from an adult who received the AZD1222 COVID-19 vaccine. Both conserved end residues are part of each CDR3. D genes are given only for firm matches. For some rows the clone size is stated as once, few or many, or as a class when expanded; others skip it.

>TRBV6-2/TRBV6-3|-|-|TRBJ1-5
TGTGCCAGCAGCGGACAGTATCAGCCCCAGCATTTT
CASSGQYQPQHF
>TRBV5-8|-|-|TRBJ1-1
TGTGCCAGCAGCTTGGTCCCCCATAACACTGAAGCTTTCTTT
CASSLVPHNTEAFF
>TRBV7-2|-|TRBD1|TRBJ2-5
TGTGCCAGCAGCCTGCGGACAGGGCTACAAGAGACCCAGTACTTC
CASSLRTGLQETQYF
>TRBV5-1|-|TRBD2|TRBJ2-1
TGCGCCAGCAGCGGCGGACTAGCGGGAGGCCTCAATGATGAGCAGTTCTTC
CASSGGLAGGLNDEQFF
>TRBV6-4|-|TRBD1|TRBJ1-2
TGTGCCAGCGACAGGGCCCCCGAAGATGGCTACACCTTC
CASDRAPEDGYTF
>TRBV7-2|-|TRBD2|TRBJ2-3
TGTGCCAGCAGCTTAGGGCTAGCGGGAGGCCCAGATACGCAGTATTTT
CASSLGLAGGPDTQYF
>TRBV5-1|-|TRBD2|TRBJ2-1
TGCGCCAGCAGCCCTTGGACTAGCGGGATTGTATATGAGCAGTTCTTC
CASSPWTSGIVYEQFF
>TRBV6-5|-|-|TRBJ1-1
TGTGCCAGCAGCAGCAGGGGTTTCACTGAAGCTTTCTTT
CASSSRGFTEAFF
>TRBV9|-|-|TRBJ2-7
TGTGCCAGCAGCCCACAGACCGGGGGGCCTGAGTCCTACGAGCAGTACTTC
CASSPQTGGPESYEQYF
>TRBV2|-|-|TRBJ2-5
TGTGCCAGCAGTGAAGCGCTTTTTAGCAAGACCCAGTACTTC
CASSEALFSKTQYF
>TRBV14|few|TRBD1|TRBJ1-1
TGTGCCAGCAGCCAAGCAGGGGGGAGCACTGAAGCTTTCTTT
CASSQAGGSTEAFF
>TRBV25-1|-|-|TRBJ1-1
TGTGCCAGCAGTGTTGGACCAGGGGCGAGCGCTTTCTTT
CASSVGPGASAFF
>TRBV27|-|-|TRBJ2-7
TGTGCCAGCAGTCTGGGGACGGACTTCAAGCAGTACTTC
CASSLGTDFKQYF
>TRBV7-2|-|-|TRBJ2-3
TGTGCCAGCAGCTTCCACACAGATACGCAGTATTTT
CASSFHTDTQYF
>TRBV6-2/TRBV6-3|-|-|TRBJ1-2
TGTGCCAGCAGTTACCCGGGACACGAAGCTAACTATGGCTACACCTTC
CASSYPGHEANYGYTF
>TRBV5-6|-|-|TRBJ2-5
TGTGCCAGCAGCCTCGTGCTTCTTAGGGAAGAGACCCAGTACTTC
CASSLVLLREETQYF
>TRBV18|-|-|TRBJ1-1
TGTGCCAGCCGGGGGGGGGCCCACACTGAAGCTTTCTTT
CASRGGAHTEAFF
>TRBV28|-|-|TRBJ1-5
TGTGCCAGCCTCCCGTTTGGAGGGTTCAATCAGCCCCAGCATTTT
CASLPFGGFNQPQHF
>TRBV12-3/TRBV12-4|-|TRBD2|TRBJ2-1
TGTGCCGCGAGCGGGGGGGTCGTGAATGAGCAGTTCTTC
CAASGGVVNEQFF
>TRBV11-2|-|-|TRBJ1-1
TGTGCCAGCAGCTTCATACAGGTCCACACTGAAGCTTTCTTT
CASSFIQVHTEAFF
>TRBV4-2|-|-|TRBJ1-1
TGTGCCAGCAGCCAAGGAGGGGTGAACACTGAAGCTTTCTTT
CASSQGGVNTEAFF
>TRBV6-5|few|-|TRBJ1-6
TGTGCCAGCAGTTTCGGGACACCCAGAAATTCACCCCTCCACTTT
CASSFGTPRNSPLHF